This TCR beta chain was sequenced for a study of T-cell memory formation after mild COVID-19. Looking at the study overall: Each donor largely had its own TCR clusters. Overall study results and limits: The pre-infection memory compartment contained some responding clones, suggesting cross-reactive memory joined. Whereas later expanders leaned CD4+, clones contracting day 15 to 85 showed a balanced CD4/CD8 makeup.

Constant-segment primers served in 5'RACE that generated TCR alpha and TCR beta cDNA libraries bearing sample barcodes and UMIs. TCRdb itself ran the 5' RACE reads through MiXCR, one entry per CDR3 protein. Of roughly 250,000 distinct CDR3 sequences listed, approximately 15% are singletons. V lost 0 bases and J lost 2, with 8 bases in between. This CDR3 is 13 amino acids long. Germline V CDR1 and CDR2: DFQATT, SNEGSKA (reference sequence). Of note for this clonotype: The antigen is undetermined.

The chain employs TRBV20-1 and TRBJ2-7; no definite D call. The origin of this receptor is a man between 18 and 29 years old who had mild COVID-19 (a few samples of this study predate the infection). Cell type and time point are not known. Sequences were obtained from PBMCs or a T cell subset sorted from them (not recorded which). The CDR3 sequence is CSARERMAYEQYF. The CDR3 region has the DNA TGCAGTGCTAGAGAGAGGATGGCCTACGAGCAGTACTTC.